This TCR beta chain was recorded in a study of cytomegalovirus exposure and HLA in healthy donors. Whole-study results and caveats: Rarity held for most TCR sequences, but there were some public TCRs that occurred in many donors. It was assumed in the presence/absence analyses that sequencing depth was roughly uniform across donors. Per published reports, the classifier diagnosed cytomegalovirus status with high specificity and sensitivity. Cytomegalovirus association was assigned to approximately 160 TCR beta chains.

This PCR relied on a set of 60 Vbeta primers and 13 Jbeta primers. Libraries were prepared by immunoSEQ multiplex PCR; TCRdb keeps only in-frame clonotypes and omits some of them. This table has some 180,000 clones, around 74% appearing once. The V end was cut by 0 bases, the J end by 7 bases, with 10 bases between. The CDR3 length is 15 residues. Germline-derived CDR1 and CDR2 are MNHEY and SVGAGI. For this clone: As yet, its antigen is unknown.

V usage is TRBV6-5 and J usage is TRBJ1-6, with D possibly matching TRBD1 (6 bases). Sequencing was carried out using PBMCs. This sequence was found in a male donor in good health and CMV-seronegative. In nucleotides, the CDR3 is TGTGCCAGCAGTTACTCGGGACAAACAAATTCACCCCTCCACTTT. Its translation is CASSYSGQTNSPLHF.